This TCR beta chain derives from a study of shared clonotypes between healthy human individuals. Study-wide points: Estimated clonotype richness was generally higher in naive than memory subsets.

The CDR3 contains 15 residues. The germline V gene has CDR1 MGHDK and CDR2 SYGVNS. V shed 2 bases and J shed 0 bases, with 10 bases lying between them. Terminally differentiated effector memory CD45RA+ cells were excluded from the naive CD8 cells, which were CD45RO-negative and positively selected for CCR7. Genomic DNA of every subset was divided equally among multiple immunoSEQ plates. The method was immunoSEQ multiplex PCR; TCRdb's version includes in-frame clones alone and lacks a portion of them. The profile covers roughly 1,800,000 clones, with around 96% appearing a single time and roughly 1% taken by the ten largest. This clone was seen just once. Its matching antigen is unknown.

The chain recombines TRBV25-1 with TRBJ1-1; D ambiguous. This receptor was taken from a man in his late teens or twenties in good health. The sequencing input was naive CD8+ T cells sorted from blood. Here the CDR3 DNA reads TGTGCCAGCAGTGAAGCAGGAATAATGAACACTGAAGCTTTCTTT. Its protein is CASSEAGIMNTEAFF. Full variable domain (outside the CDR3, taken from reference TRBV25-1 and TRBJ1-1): EADIYQTPRYLVIGTGKKITLECSQTMGHDKMYWYQQDPGMELHLIHYSYGVNSTEKGDLSSESTVSRIRTEHFPLTLESARPSHTSQYLCASSEAGIMNTEAFFGQGTRLTVV.